The 19 T cell receptor beta chains given below trace back to one sample, sequenced in a study of cytomegalovirus exposure and HLA in healthy donors. The study ran its PCR with 60 Vbeta and 13 Jbeta primers. Repertoires were generated with immunoSEQ multiplex PCR, while TCRdb's copy carries only in-frame clones and drops some. The ten most abundant clones cover 6.8% of a sample with around 100,000 clones. The sample comprised PBMCs. Receptor source: a man between 35 and 55 years old in good health and CMV-seropositive.

The chain uses TRBV5-1 and TRBJ2-3; TRBD1 might be the D (6 bases). The CDR3 runs to 15 residues. The V end lost 4 bases, the J end lost 2 bases, and 14 bases lay between the germline ends. Germline V CDR1 and CDR2: SGHRS, YFSETQ. The CDR3 DNA reads TGCGCCAGCAGCCCCACAGGGTTGTCCACAGATACGCAGTATTTT. It is translated as CASSPTGLSTDTQYF.

This rearrangement joins TRBV27 to TRBJ1-6; D uncertain. The CDR3 sequence is 15 residues long. V was cut by 5 bases and J by 1 base, with 9 bases left in between. Germline loops: CDR1 MNHEY, CDR2 SMNVEV (reference sequence). CDR3 protein: CASSASGSYNSPLHF. CDR3 DNA: TGTGCCAGCAGTGCCTCAGGTTCCTATAATTCACCCCTCCACTTT.

The V call is TRBV7-3, the J call TRBJ2-7; D unresolved. CDR1 SGHTA and CDR2 FQGTGA come from the germline V gene. There are 13 residues in the CDR3. Trimming removed 5 bases at V and 3 bases at J, with 11 bases between. The CDR3 loop is CASSPWANYEQYF. The CDR3 DNA sequence: TGTGCCAGCAGCCCATGGGCCAACTACGAGCAGTACTTC.

This chain joins TRBV7-8 and TRBJ2-3; 7 bases line up with TRBD1. With V trimmed by 4 bases and J by 2 bases, 9 bases remained unmatched. The CDR3 is 16 amino acids. Germline V lookup: CDR1 SGHVS, CDR2 FQNEAQ. The CDR3 region is CASSSSRDSLTDTQYF. The CDR3 DNA follows: TGTGCCAGCAGCTCGAGCCGGGACAGTCTCACAGATACGCAGTATTTT.

The chain uses TRBV7-9 and TRBJ2-3; a weak D match, TRBD2 (5 bases). The CDR3 consists of 13 residues. The V end was cut by 7 bases, the J end by 6 bases, with 14 bases between. From germline, CDR1 is SEHNR and CDR2 FQNEAQ (reference sequence). The CDR3 DNA sequence: TGTGCCAGCACAAGGAGCGGCCACGATACGCAGTATTTT. This sequence encodes CASTRSGHDTQYF. Full variable domain (rest looked up from reference TRBV7-9 and TRBJ2-3): DTGVSQNPRHKITKRGQNVTFRCDPISEHNRLYWYRQTLGQGPEFLTYFQNEAQLEKSRLLSDRFSAERPKGSFSTLEIQRTEQGDSAMYLCASTRSGHDTQYFGPGTRLTVL.

The chain is built from TRBV28 and TRBJ2-7; D is possibly TRBD2 (6 bases). Germline V lookup: CDR1 MDHEN, CDR2 SYDVKM. V was clipped by 2 bases and J by 3 bases, with 14 bases between them. This CDR3 is built from 15 residues. In DNA form, the CDR3 reads TGTGCCAGCAGTTTAGGAGGGGTCCTATTCTACGAGCAGTACTTC. The encoded protein is CASSLGGVLFYEQYF.

The chain has TRBV25-1 and TRBJ2-5; D possibly corresponds to TRBD1 (6 bases). CDR1 is MGHDK, CDR2 SYGVNS, per germline. V lost 2 bases to trimming and J lost 5 bases, with 15 bases between them. The length of the CDR3 is 15 residues. The DNA for the CDR3 is TGTGCCAGCAGTGAACCGAGGGGGTCGGAGGAGACCCAGTACTTC. It translates to CASSEPRGSEETQYF. The whole variable domain, remainder taken from reference TRBV25-1 and TRBJ2-5, is EADIYQTPRYLVIGTGKKITLECSQTMGHDKMYWYQQDPGMELHLIHYSYGVNSTEKGDLSSESTVSRIRTEHFPLTLESARPSHTSQYLCASSEPRGSEETQYFGPGTRLLVL.

The CDR3 is CASRLTGGTAEAFF. CDR3 DNA sequence: TGTGCCAGCAGGTTGACAGGGGGAACCGCTGAAGCTTTCTTT. This rearrangement joins TRBV2 to TRBJ1-1; 9 nucleotides line up with TRBD1. Losses at the gene ends were 6 bases for V and 6 bases for J; bases not matched to a gene: 8. CDR1 SNHLY and CDR2 FYNNEI come from the germline V gene. CDR3 size: 14 residues.

The chain couples TRBV5-1 to TRBJ2-5, with 10 bases that match TRBD1. The CDR3 totals 14 residues. J gave up 3 bases and V 3 bases, and 2 bases lay outside the gene matches. In germline, CDR1 is SGHRS, CDR2 YFSETQ. The CDR3 loop reads CASSWTGGEETQYF. DNA of the CDR3: TGCGCCAGCAGCTGGACAGGGGGGGAAGAGACCCAGTACTTC.

V is TRBV5-1 and J is TRBJ2-7, with a possible D match to TRBD1 (5 bases). Germline V gives CDR1 SGHRS, CDR2 YFSETQ. CDR3 size: 15 residues. Trimming left V 1 base short and J 7 bases short, with 18 bases between. CDR3 protein: CASSLLQDPFWEQYF. The CDR3 region has the DNA TGCGCCAGCAGCTTGCTACAGGACCCCTTTTGGGAGCAGTACTTC.

This chain connects TRBV11-2 to TRBJ2-5; TRBD2 is a possible D gene (6 bases). This CDR3 spans 16 amino acids. Germline loops: CDR1 SGHAT, CDR2 FQNNGV. Trimming took off 3 bases at V and 4 bases at J, with 18 bases between the two ends. The CDR3 nucleotides read TGTGCCAGCAGCTTGTATCCCCGGGGAGGTCGAGAGACCCAGTACTTC. It is translated as CASSLYPRGGRETQYF.

The genes are TRBV2 and TRBJ1-1; D gene ambiguous. This CDR3 has 12 amino acids. Germline CDR1 is SNHLY and CDR2 is FYNNEI. V dropped 6 bases and J dropped 8 bases, with 13 bases sitting between them. CDR3 sequence: CASSLYRGEAFF. As DNA, the CDR3 is TGTGCCAGCAGCTTATATCGCGGGGAAGCTTTCTTT.

The chain recombines TRBV28 with TRBJ2-3, with D possibly being TRBD1 (5 bases). Germline V gives CDR1 MDHEN, CDR2 SYDVKM. The CDR3 covers 14 residues. Deletions cut 6 bases from V and 1 base from J, with 11 bases between. The chain's CDR3 is CASSPQGGTDTQYF. Here the CDR3 DNA reads TGTGCCAGCAGCCCCCAGGGCGGCACAGATACGCAGTATTTT.

The chain links TRBV5-4 to TRBJ2-7, with a tentative D call TRBD2 (7 bases). The CDR3 covers 15 residues. Germline-derived CDR1 and CDR2 are SGHNT and YYREEE (reference sequence). V lost 0 bases and J lost 5, with 15 bases in between. CDR3 region: CASSLVGGRANEQYF. CDR3 in DNA: TGTGCCAGCAGCTTGGTAGGGGGGAGGGCCAACGAGCAGTACTTC.

The chain recombines TRBV5-4 with TRBJ2-5; 11 bases line up with TRBD2. This CDR3 is built from 15 residues. Trimming at V came to 1 base and at J to 4 bases, leaving 3 bases not matched to a gene. Germline CDR1 is SGHNT and CDR2 is YYREEE (reference sequence). CDR3 nucleotides: TGTGCCAGCAGCTTGACGACTAGCGGGATAGAGACCCAGTACTTC. Amino acid sequence: CASSLTTSGIETQYF.

The gene calls are TRBV30 and TRBJ2-1; D uncertain. The V and J ends lost 0 bases and 13 bases respectively, with 16 bases between them. Germline V CDR1 and CDR2: GTSNPN, SVGIG (reference sequence). The CDR3 covers 13 residues. The CDR3 nucleotides are TGTGCCTGGAGTGTACAAACAGTAGAAAACCAGTTCTTC. Translating it yields CAWSVQTVENQFF.

J is TRBJ1-2 and V is TRBV28; TRBD1 might be the D (5 bases). V shed 2 bases and J shed 0 bases, with 10 bases lying between them. Germline lookup yields CDR1 MDHEN and CDR2 SYDVKM. The CDR3 runs to 15 residues. CDR3 coding DNA: TGTGCCAGCAGTTTACTCAGGGTAGCTAACTATGGCTACACCTTC. It codes for CASSLLRVANYGYTF.

The chain carries TRBV11-2 and TRBJ2-1; D not certain. Germline-derived CDR1 and CDR2 are SGHAT and FQNNGV. The CDR3 loop spans 13 amino acids. Trimming stripped 0 bases from V and 13 bases from J, with 13 bases between. This CDR3 reads CASSLDLGSHQFF. The CDR3 nucleotides read TGTGCCAGCAGCTTAGATCTGGGCAGCCACCAGTTCTTC.

The CDR3 region has the DNA TGTGCCAGTACCTACAGGGGGCGAGTGGTTTTCGAGCCCCAGCATTTT. It translates to CASTYRGRVVFEPQHF. The rearrangement joins TRBV28 to TRBJ1-5; 9 nucleotides line up with TRBD1. The CDR3 contains 16 residues. Unmatched junction bases numbered 17, after V lost 9 bases and J lost 8 bases. Per germline, CDR1 MDHEN and CDR2 SYDVKM.